The entry below describes one TCR beta chain. Study processing details: Amplification of reference gene primers provided the estimated nucleated cell counts. The repertoire was sequenced with immunoSEQ multiplex PCR; TCRdb's copy has only in-frame clones and lacks some. That table is the source of V, J and clone size, and D and trimming were worked out from the DNA. The repertoire holds about 140,000 clones, with 75% to 90% as singletons. The CDR3 has 15 amino acids. Germline V gene sequence: CDR1 LGHDT, CDR2 YNNKEL (reference sequence). V trimming: 0 bases; J trimming: 2 bases; junction bases outside the gene matches: 1. This sample is drawn from a study of blood T cell repertoires in COVID-19. Study-level information: Spain, Italy and the United States supplied samples that represented acute and convalescent COVID-19. PBMCs, B-cell-depleted T cells, or T cells provided the cDNA or gDNA that made up the material.

Material for sequencing was peripheral blood. The chain recombines TRBV3-1 (or the pseudogene TRBV3-2) with TRBJ1-5; 7 positions agree with TRBD1. The sequence was collected from a man in his fifties who had recovered from COVID-19. The CDR3 DNA reads as TGTGCCAGCAGCCAAGATCAGGGGGGCAATCAGCCCCAGCATTTT. Its translation is CASSQDQGGNQPQHF.